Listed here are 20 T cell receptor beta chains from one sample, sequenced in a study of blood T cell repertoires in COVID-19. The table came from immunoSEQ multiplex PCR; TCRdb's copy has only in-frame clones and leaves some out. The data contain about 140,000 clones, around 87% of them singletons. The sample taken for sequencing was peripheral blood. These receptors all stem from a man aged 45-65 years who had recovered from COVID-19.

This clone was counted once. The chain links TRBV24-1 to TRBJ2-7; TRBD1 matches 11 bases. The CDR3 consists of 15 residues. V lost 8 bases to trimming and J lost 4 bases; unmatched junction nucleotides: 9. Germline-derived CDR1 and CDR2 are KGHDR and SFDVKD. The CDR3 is CATKVSGTGGYEQYF. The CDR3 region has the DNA TGTGCCACCAAGGTTTCTGGGACAGGGGGGTACGAGCAGTACTTC.

The CDR3 spells CASSLGTGGFSNQPQHF. The CDR3 DNA reads TGTGCCAGCAGCTTAGGGACAGGGGGGTTTAGCAATCAGCCCCAGCATTTT. The rearrangement joins TRBV7-6 to TRBJ1-5; 10 nucleotides align to TRBD1. V shed 1 base and J 0 bases; nucleotides not matched to a gene: 3. Per the germline V gene, CDR1 is SGHVS and CDR2 is FNYEAQ. This CDR3 contains 17 residues.

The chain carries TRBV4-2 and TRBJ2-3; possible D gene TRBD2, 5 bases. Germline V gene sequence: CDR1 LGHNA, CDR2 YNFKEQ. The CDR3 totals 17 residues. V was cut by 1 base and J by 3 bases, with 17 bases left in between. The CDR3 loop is CASSQVAKGWETDTQYF. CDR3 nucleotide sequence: TGTGCCAGCAGCCAAGTAGCAAAGGGATGGGAGACAGATACGCAGTATTTT.

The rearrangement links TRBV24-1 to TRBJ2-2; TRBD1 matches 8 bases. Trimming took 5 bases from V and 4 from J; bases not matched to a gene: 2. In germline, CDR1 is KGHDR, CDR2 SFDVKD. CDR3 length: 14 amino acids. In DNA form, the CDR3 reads TGTGCCACCAGTGGTACAGGGGGCACCGGGGAGCTGTTTTTT. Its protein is CATSGTGGTGELFF.

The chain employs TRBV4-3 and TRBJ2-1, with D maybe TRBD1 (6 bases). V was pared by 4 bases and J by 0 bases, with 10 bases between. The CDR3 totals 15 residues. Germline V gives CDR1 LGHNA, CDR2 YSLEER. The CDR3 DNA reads TGCGCCAGCAGCCCACAGGGAGTCTCCTACAATGAGCAGTTCTTC. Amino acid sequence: CASSPQGVSYNEQFF.

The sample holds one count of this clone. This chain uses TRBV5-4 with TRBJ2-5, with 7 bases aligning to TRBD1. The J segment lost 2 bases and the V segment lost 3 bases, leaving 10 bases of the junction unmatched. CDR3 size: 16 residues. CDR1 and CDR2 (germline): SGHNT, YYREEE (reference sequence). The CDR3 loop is CASSSVSTGIQETQYF. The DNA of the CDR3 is TGTGCCAGCAGCTCCGTCTCGACAGGGATACAAGAGACCCAGTACTTC.

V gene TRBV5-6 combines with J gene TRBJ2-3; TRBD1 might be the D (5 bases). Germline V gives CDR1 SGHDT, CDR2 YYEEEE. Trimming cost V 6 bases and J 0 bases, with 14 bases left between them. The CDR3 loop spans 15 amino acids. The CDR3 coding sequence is TGTGCCAGCACCAAGACAGTCTCTAGCACAGATACGCAGTATTTT. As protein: CASTKTVSSTDTQYF.

CDR3 loop: CTSSPSGGLSYEQYF. CDR3 in DNA: TGCACCAGCAGCCCCAGCGGGGGCCTCTCCTACGAGCAGTACTTC. The V call is TRBV1, the J call TRBJ2-7; TRBD2, the table's D call, was not compared with the DNA. TRBV1 is a listed pseudogene. The CDR3 sequence is 15 residues long.

In nucleotides, the CDR3 is TGTGCCAGTAGTCAGGACGGCTATGGGGCCTATGGCTACACCTTC. Translated, it gives CASSQDGYGAYGYTF. V usage is TRBV19 and J usage is TRBJ1-2, with a weak D call TRBD1 (5 bases). This CDR3 region has 15 residues. The germline V gene encodes CDR1 LNHDA and CDR2 SQIVND (reference sequence). V dropped 5 bases and J dropped 4 bases, with 17 bases sitting between them.

CDR3 region: CATSDSGQKETQYF. The CDR3 DNA sequence: TGTGCCACCAGTGATTCGGGACAGAAAGAGACCCAGTACTTC. The V call is TRBV24-1, the J call TRBJ2-5, with 7 bases that match TRBD1. The germline V gene encodes CDR1 KGHDR and CDR2 SFDVKD. The V gene end was trimmed by 2 bases and the J gene end by 3 bases; junction bases not matched to a gene: 2. CDR3 length equals 14 residues.

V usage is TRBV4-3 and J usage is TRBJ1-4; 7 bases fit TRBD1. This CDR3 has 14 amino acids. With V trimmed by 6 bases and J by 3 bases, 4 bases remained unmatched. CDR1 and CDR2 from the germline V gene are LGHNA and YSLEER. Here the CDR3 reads CASSGGQANEKLFF. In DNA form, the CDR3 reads TGCGCCAGCAGTGGCGGACAGGCTAATGAAAAACTGTTTTTT.

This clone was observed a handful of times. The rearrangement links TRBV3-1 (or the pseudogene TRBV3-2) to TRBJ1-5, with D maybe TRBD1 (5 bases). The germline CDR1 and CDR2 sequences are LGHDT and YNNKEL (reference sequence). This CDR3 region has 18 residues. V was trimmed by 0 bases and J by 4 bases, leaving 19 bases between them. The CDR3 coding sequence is TGTGCCAGCAGCCAAGAAAGGACATGTGAGTGGGTGAATCAGCCCCAGCATTTT. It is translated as CASSQERTCEWVNQPQHF.

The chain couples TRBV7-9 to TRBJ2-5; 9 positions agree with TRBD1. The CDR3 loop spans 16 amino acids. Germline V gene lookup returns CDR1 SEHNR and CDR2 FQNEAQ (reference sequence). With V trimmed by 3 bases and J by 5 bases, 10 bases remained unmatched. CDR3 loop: CASSLEAGTGSETQYF. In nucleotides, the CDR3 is TGTGCCAGCAGCTTGGAAGCCGGGACAGGGTCCGAGACCCAGTACTTC.

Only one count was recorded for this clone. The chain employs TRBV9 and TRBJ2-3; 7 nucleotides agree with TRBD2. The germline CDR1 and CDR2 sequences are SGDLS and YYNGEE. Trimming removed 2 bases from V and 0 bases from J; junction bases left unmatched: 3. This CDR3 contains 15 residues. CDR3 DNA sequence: TGTGCCAGCAGCGTTACGGGGGGTAGCACAGATACGCAGTATTTT. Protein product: CASSVTGGSTDTQYF.

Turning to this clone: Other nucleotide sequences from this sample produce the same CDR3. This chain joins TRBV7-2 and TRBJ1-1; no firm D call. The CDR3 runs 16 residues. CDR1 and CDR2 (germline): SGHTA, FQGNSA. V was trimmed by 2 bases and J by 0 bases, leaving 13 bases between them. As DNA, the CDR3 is TGTGCCAGCAGCTTAAATTCTGGGCGCCTGAACACTGAAGCTTTCTTT. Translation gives CASSLNSGRLNTEAFF. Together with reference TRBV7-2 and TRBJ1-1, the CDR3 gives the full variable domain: GAGVSQSPSNKVTEKGKDVELRCDPISGHTALYWYRQSLGQGLEFLIYFQGNSAPDKSGLPSDRFSAERTGGSVSTLTIQRTQQEDSAVYLCASSLNSGRLNTEAFFGQGTRLTVV.

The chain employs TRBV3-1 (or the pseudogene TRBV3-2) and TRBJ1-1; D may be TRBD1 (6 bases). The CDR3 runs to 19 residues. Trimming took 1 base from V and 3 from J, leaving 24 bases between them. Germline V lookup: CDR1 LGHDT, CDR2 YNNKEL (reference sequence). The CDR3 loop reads CASSQVQGGTRRSYTEAFF. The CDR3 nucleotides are TGTGCCAGCAGCCAAGTTCAGGGAGGGACACGGAGAAGTTACACTGAAGCTTTCTTT.

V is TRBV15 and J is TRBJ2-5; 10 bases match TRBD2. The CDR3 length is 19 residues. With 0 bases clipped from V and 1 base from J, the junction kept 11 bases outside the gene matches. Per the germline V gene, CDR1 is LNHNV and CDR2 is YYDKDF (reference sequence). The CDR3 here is CATSRDQGASGGLQETQYF. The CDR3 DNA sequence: TGTGCCACCAGCAGAGATCAGGGGGCTAGCGGGGGACTCCAAGAGACCCAGTACTTC. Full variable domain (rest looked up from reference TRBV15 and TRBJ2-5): DAMVIQNPRYQVTQFGKPVTLSCSQTLNHNVMYWYQQKSSQAPKLLFHYYDKDFNNEADTPDNFQSRRPNTSFCFLDIRSPGLGDTAMYLCATSRDQGASGGLQETQYFGPGTRLLVL.

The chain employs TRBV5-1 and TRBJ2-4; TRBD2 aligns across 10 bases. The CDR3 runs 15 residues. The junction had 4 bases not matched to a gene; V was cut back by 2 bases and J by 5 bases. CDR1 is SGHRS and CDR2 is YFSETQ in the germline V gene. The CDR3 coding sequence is TGCGCCAGCAGCTTACCCGGGACTAGCGAAAACATTCAGTACTTC. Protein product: CASSLPGTSENIQYF.

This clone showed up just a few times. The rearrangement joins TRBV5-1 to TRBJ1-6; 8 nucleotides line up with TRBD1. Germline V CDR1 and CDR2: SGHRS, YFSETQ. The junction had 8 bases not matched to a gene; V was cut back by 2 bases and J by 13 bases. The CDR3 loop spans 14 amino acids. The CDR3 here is CASSFWQGAGPLHF. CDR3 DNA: TGCGCCAGCAGCTTTTGGCAGGGGGCAGGGCCCCTCCACTTT.

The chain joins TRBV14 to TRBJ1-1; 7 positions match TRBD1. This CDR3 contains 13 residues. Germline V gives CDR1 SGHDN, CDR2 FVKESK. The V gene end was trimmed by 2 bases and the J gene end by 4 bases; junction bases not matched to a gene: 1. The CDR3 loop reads CASSQPGGTEAFF. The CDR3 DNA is TGTGCCAGCAGCCAACCAGGGGGCACTGAAGCTTTCTTT. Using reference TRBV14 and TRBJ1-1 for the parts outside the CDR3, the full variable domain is EAGVTQFPSHSVIEKGQTVTLRCDPISGHDNLYWYRRVMGKEIKFLLHFVKESKQDESGMPNNRFLAERTGGTYSTLKVQPAELEDSGVYFCASSQPGGTEAFFGQGTRLTVV.